A single sample gave rise to the 5 T cell receptor beta chains below, sequenced in a study of cytomegalovirus exposure and HLA in healthy donors. 13 Jbeta primers and 60 Vbeta primers were used for the PCR. Assay used: immunoSEQ multiplex PCR; TCRdb lists only in-frame clones, some missing. This repertoire shows 150,000 or so clones, around 82% found once; its top ten account for 0.35% to 0.45%. Sequences were obtained from PBMCs. The origin of the receptors is a boy aged 2 to 9 in good health and CMV-seronegative.

The chain uses TRBV19 and TRBJ2-3, with TRBD2 matching 8 bases. The CDR3 contains 16 residues. Trimming cost V 5 bases and J 6 bases; bases outside gene matches: 13. The V gene's germline CDR1 is LNHDA and CDR2 SQIVND (reference sequence). The CDR3 here is CASSPLAGGKGDTQYF. The DNA for the CDR3 is TGTGCCAGTAGTCCCCTAGCGGGTGGGAAGGGGGATACGCAGTATTTT.

The J gene is TRBJ2-1, the V gene TRBV27; the D gene is possibly TRBD2 (5 bases). With 5 bases removed from V and 6 bases from J, the gap between germline ends came to 20 bases. The CDR3 has 16 residues. Germline V gene lookup returns CDR1 MNHEY and CDR2 SMNVEV (reference sequence). CDR3 sequence: CASSPLDFPRANEQFF. In DNA, the CDR3 is TGTGCCAGCAGTCCGTTGGACTTCCCTAGGGCCAATGAGCAGTTCTTC.

The chain is built from TRBV6-5 and TRBJ1-5; D gene unclear. The CDR3 extends over 14 amino acids. Trimming shortened V by 2 bases and J by 1 base, and 6 bases separated the two germline ends. Germline-derived CDR1 and CDR2 are MNHEY and SVGAGI. The CDR3: CASSYGRSNQPQHF. The CDR3 region has the DNA TGTGCCAGCAGTTACGGGCGCAGCAATCAGCCCCAGCATTTT.

This clone was counted only a few times. The chain combines TRBV6-5 with TRBJ1-1; D not certain. The V end lost 2 bases, the J end lost 0 bases, and 13 bases lay between the germline ends. CDR1 is MNHEY and CDR2 is SVGAGI in the germline V gene. The CDR3 has 16 residues. CDR3 bases: TGTGCCAGCAGTTACCATTCACTCGGGATGAACACTGAAGCTTTCTTT. The encoded protein is CASSYHSLGMNTEAFF.

V gene TRBV18 combines with J gene TRBJ2-5; TRBD2 is a possible D gene (5 bases). The CDR3 has 13 amino acids. V lost 8 bases and J 5 bases, leaving 15 bases between the germline ends. In germline, CDR1 is KGHSH, CDR2 LQKENI. This CDR3 reads CASGPSGEETQYF. For the CDR3, the DNA is TGTGCCAGCGGACCGTCTGGGGAGGAGACCCAGTACTTC. Combining the CDR3 with reference TRBV18 and TRBJ2-5 gives the whole variable domain NAGVMQNPRHLVRRRGQEARLRCSPMKGHSHVYWYRQLPEEGLKFMVYLQKENIIDESGMPKERFSAEFPKEGPSILRIQQVVRGDSAAYFCASGPSGEETQYFGPGTRLLVL.